The 32 T cell receptor beta chains presented below share a single source sample, sequenced in a study of cytomegalovirus exposure and HLA in healthy donors. Primers included in the PCR were 60 Vbeta and 13 Jbeta primers. Data came from immunoSEQ multiplex PCR; TCRdb stores just in-frame clones and leaves some out. The sample carries some 150,000 clones, 87% recorded once. The specimen sequenced was PBMCs. The receptors stem from a woman in her twenties or thirties in good health and CMV-seronegative.

This rearrangement joins TRBV28 to TRBJ1-5; a possible D gene is TRBD1 (6 bases). The CDR3 is 16 residues long. The ends were cut back, 3 bases at V and 3 bases at J, with 15 bases in the middle. Germline loops: CDR1 MDHEN, CDR2 SYDVKM. CDR3 sequence: CASSFRGGRLNQPQHF. Here the CDR3 DNA reads TGTGCCAGCAGTTTCAGGGGTGGACGTCTCAATCAGCCCCAGCATTTT.

The chain uses TRBV6-1 and TRBJ2-1; a weak D match, TRBD2 (5 bases). Per germline, CDR1 MNHNS and CDR2 SASEGT. With 1 base removed from V and 0 bases from J, the gap between germline ends came to 13 bases. The CDR3 runs 17 residues. The CDR3 region is CASSEEATGSSYNEQFF. The CDR3 DNA is TGTGCCAGCAGTGAAGAGGCGACGGGGAGCTCCTACAATGAGCAGTTCTTC.

The CDR3 nucleotides are TGTGCCAGCAGCGGGGGGGACGGCGGTCAGCCCCAGCATTTT. As protein: CASSGGDGGQPQHF. The gene calls are TRBV7-3 and TRBJ1-5, with D possibly matching TRBD1 (5 bases). The V end lost 5 bases, the J end lost 6 bases, and 14 bases lay between the germline ends. Germline CDR1 is SGHTA and CDR2 is FQGTGA. This CDR3 region has 14 residues.

The chain links TRBV21-1 to TRBJ2-6; TRBD1 is taken as the D call from the table, unchecked against the DNA. TRBV21-1 is classified as a pseudogene. CDR3 length: 18 amino acids. CDR3 in DNA: TGTGCCAGCACTACCTCCGGGACAGGGTTGGGTGGGGCCAACGTCCTGACTTTC. Its protein is CASTTSGTGLGGANVLTF.

The V and J genes are TRBV14 and TRBJ2-7; D is perhaps TRBD1 (6 bases). Trimming took 1 base from V and 6 from J, leaving 10 bases between them. This CDR3 spans 13 amino acids. Germline V gene lookup returns CDR1 SGHDN and CDR2 FVKESK. In nucleotides, the CDR3 is TGTGCCAGCAGCCAAGTCGGCAGGGGCGAGCAGTACTTC. It encodes CASSQVGRGEQYF.

The rearrangement uses TRBV5-1 and TRBJ2-7, with TRBD2 identical over 12 bases. The V segment lost 0 bases and the J segment 3 bases; nucleotides outside the gene matches: 4. CDR1 and CDR2 (germline): SGHRS, YFSETQ. This CDR3 has 16 amino acids. The CDR3 region has the DNA TGCGCCAGCAGCTTGGGCCTAGCGGGAGGGTACTACGAGCAGTACTTC. Protein product: CASSLGLAGGYYEQYF.

The V and J genes are TRBV6-6 and TRBJ1-4, with 7 bases aligning to TRBD1. V shed 7 bases, J shed 7 bases, and the junction held 12 bases outside the gene matches. Germline CDR1 MNHNY, CDR2 SVGAGI (reference sequence). The CDR3 runs 15 residues. The CDR3 is CASNTQGSSSEKLFF. In nucleotides, the CDR3 is TGTGCCAGCAATACACAGGGGTCGAGTTCTGAAAAACTGTTTTTT.

V usage is TRBV2 and J usage is TRBJ1-1; 10 nucleotides align to TRBD1. V was clipped by 6 bases and J by 6 bases; unmatched bases: 7. CDR1 is SNHLY, CDR2 FYNNEI, per germline. This CDR3 contains 14 residues. The CDR3 DNA reads as TGTGCCAGCAGCTCGGACAGGGGGGGCGCTGAAGCTTTCTTT. Translation gives CASSSDRGGAEAFF.

The V gene is TRBV27, the J gene TRBJ2-7; unclear D gene. V lost 6 bases and J lost 2, with 14 bases in between. Germline CDR1 and CDR2: MNHEY and SMNVEV (reference sequence). The CDR3 is made up of 14 amino acids. CDR3: CASRRSNWPYEQYF. CDR3 sequence (DNA): TGTGCCAGCAGACGATCGAATTGGCCCTACGAGCAGTACTTC.

The chain employs TRBV14 and TRBJ2-1; a possible D gene is TRBD2 (5 bases). CDR1 and CDR2 from the germline V gene are SGHDN and FVKESK. The CDR3 loop spans 16 amino acids. V was pared by 0 bases and J by 8 bases, with 17 bases between. The CDR3 loop is CASSQDWAGGMDEQFF. The CDR3 coding sequence is TGTGCCAGCAGCCAAGATTGGGCGGGCGGAATGGATGAGCAGTTCTTC. The variable domain in full, with the rest retrieved from reference TRBV14 and TRBJ2-1, is EAGVTQFPSHSVIEKGQTVTLRCDPISGHDNLYWYRRVMGKEIKFLLHFVKESKQDESGMPNNRFLAERTGGTYSTLKVQPAELEDSGVYFCASSQDWAGGMDEQFFGPGTRLTVL.

This clone has a handful of counts. The V gene is TRBV4-1, the J gene TRBJ1-1, with 8 bases lining up with TRBD1. Germline values: CDR1 MGHRA, CDR2 YSYEKL. J gave up 8 bases and V 4 bases, and 6 bases lay outside the gene matches. CDR3 length equals 13 residues. In nucleotides, the CDR3 is TGCGCCAGCAGCCTAGGACAGGGACTAGAAGCTTTCTTT. Translating it yields CASSLGQGLEAFF.

This clone showed up just a few times. This chain uses TRBV6-1 with TRBJ2-5; maybe TRBD2 (5 bases). V lost 7 bases and J lost 2, with 11 bases in between. The CDR3 is 13 amino acids. Germline V CDR1 and CDR2: MNHNS, SASEGT. The CDR3 is CASTGGRQETQYF. In nucleotides, the CDR3 is TGTGCCAGCACGGGTGGGAGACAAGAGACCCAGTACTTC.

The chain joins TRBV12-5 to TRBJ2-3; D not resolved. Germline V gene lookup returns CDR1 LGHNT and CDR2 FRNRAP. CDR3 length: 14 amino acids. Trimming left V 2 bases short and J 0 bases short, with 6 bases between. The CDR3 here is CASGLSRSTDTQYF. The CDR3 DNA sequence: TGTGCTAGTGGTTTGTCTCGGAGCACAGATACGCAGTATTTT. Variable domain in full (rest from reference TRBV12-5 and TRBJ2-3): DARVTQTPRHKVTEMGQEVTMRCQPILGHNTVFWYRQTMMQGLELLAYFRNRAPLDDSGMPKDRFSAEMPDATLATLKIQPSEPRDSAVYFCASGLSRSTDTQYFGPGTRLTVL.

With respect to this clone: A junction end diverges from the germline sequence, so it may reflect a read error. The V gene is TRBV6-1, the J gene TRBJ1-5; unclear D gene. In germline, CDR1 is MNHNS, CDR2 SASEGT. This CDR3 is 12 amino acids long. CDR3 nucleotide sequence: TGTGCCAGCCGTGACTCCAATCAGCCCCAGCATTTT. This codes for CASRDSNQPQHF.

V and J are TRBV20-1 and TRBJ1-2; 7 bases agree with TRBD1. Germline loops: CDR1 DFQATT, CDR2 SNEGSKA (reference sequence). The CDR3 has 11 amino acids. The CDR3 region is CSPGQKYGYTF. The CDR3 DNA follows: TGCAGCCCGGGACAGAAATATGGCTACACCTTC.

V usage is TRBV30 and J usage is TRBJ1-6; TRBD1 matches 9 bases. The CDR3 is made up of 13 amino acids. The germline V gene has CDR1 GTSNPN and CDR2 SVGIG (reference sequence). The V and J ends lost 3 bases and 7 bases, in that order; junction bases with no gene match: 1. The CDR3 DNA reads TGTGCCTGGAGCGGGACAGGGAATTCACCCCTCCACTTT. Residues: CAWSGTGNSPLHF.

The chain carries TRBV7-2 and TRBJ1-4; no definite D call. The V and J ends lost 3 bases and 7 bases respectively, with 6 bases between them. The CDR3 extends over 12 amino acids. Germline loops: CDR1 SGHTA, CDR2 FQGNSA. CDR3 in amino acids: CASSFTAEKLFF. The CDR3 DNA reads as TGTGCCAGCAGCTTTACAGCTGAAAAACTGTTTTTT.

This chain connects TRBV11-3 to TRBJ2-5; a possible D gene is TRBD2 (6 bases). The CDR3 is 14 amino acids. The germline V and J ends were trimmed by 1 base and 5 bases, with 11 bases remaining between them. The V gene's germline CDR1 is SGHNT and CDR2 YENEEA. The CDR3, as DNA: TGTGCCAGCAGCTTAGTGGCGGGGTCCGAGACCCAGTACTTC. The encoded protein is CASSLVAGSETQYF.

V usage is TRBV6-5 and J usage is TRBJ2-7; 7 bases line up with TRBD2. The V segment lost 2 bases and the J segment 3 bases; nucleotides outside the gene matches: 7. The CDR3 is 15 residues long. CDR1 and CDR2 from the germline V gene are MNHEY and SVGAGI. The CDR3, as DNA: TGTGCCAGCAGTTACCTTCCTAGCGGCCTCTACGAGCAGTACTTC. Protein product: CASSYLPSGLYEQYF.

This clone has a handful of counts. The rearrangement uses TRBV5-6 and TRBJ2-5; no firm D call. Trimming took 1 base from V and 2 from J, leaving 15 bases between them. In germline, CDR1 is SGHDT, CDR2 YYEEEE. The CDR3 consists of 16 residues. The CDR3 here is CASSLILSSGQETQYF. In DNA form, the CDR3 reads TGTGCCAGCAGCTTGATCCTGAGTTCAGGTCAAGAGACCCAGTACTTC.

The table lists this clone with a count of one. The chain uses TRBV29-1 and TRBJ2-2; TRBD2 might be the D (6 bases). Germline V gene lookup returns CDR1 SQVTM and CDR2 ANQGSEA. This CDR3 region has 14 residues. The V gene lost 6 bases and the J gene lost 1 base, with 12 bases spanning the gap. The CDR3 reads CSVATAGNTGELFF. In nucleotides, the CDR3 is TGCAGCGTGGCTACAGCGGGGAACACCGGGGAGCTGTTTTTT.

This clone appeared many times. This chain uses TRBV6-5 with TRBJ1-6; D not certain. V lost 5 bases, J lost 7 bases, and 9 bases lay in between. This CDR3 has 13 amino acids. Germline CDR1 is MNHEY and CDR2 is SVGAGI. The CDR3 DNA reads TGTGCCAGCAGTGAAACGGAGAATTCACCCCTCCACTTT. This codes for CASSETENSPLHF.

This clone was recorded once. The chain joins TRBV6-1 to TRBJ2-5; 12 bases map to TRBD2. CDR3 length: 15 residues. Germline CDR1 MNHNS, CDR2 SASEGT. V lost 6 bases and J lost 5; bases outside the gene matches: 7. The CDR3, as DNA: TGTGCCAGCAGGTGGACTAGCGGGACTTTGGAGACCCAGTACTTC. Its protein product is CASRWTSGTLETQYF.

V and J are TRBV7-8 and TRBJ1-1; no reliable D call. CDR1 SGHVS and CDR2 FQNEAQ come from the germline V gene. This CDR3 comprises 14 residues. V was clipped by 3 bases and J by 0 bases, with 8 bases between them. This CDR3 reads CASSLLSLNTEAFF. In DNA form, the CDR3 reads TGTGCCAGCAGCTTGTTAAGCCTGAACACTGAAGCTTTCTTT.

The J gene is TRBJ1-5, the V gene TRBV19; no firm D call. V was shortened by 3 bases and J by 0 bases, with 12 bases between the two germline ends. Germline values: CDR1 LNHDA, CDR2 SQIVND (reference sequence). The CDR3 is 16 residues long. The CDR3 here is CASSIRWRFSNQPQHF. DNA of the CDR3: TGTGCCAGTAGTATCCGGTGGCGGTTTAGCAATCAGCCCCAGCATTTT. Variable domain in full (rest from reference TRBV19 and TRBJ1-5): DGGITQSPKYLFRKEGQNVTLSCEQNLNHDAMYWYRQDPGQGLRLIYYSQIVNDFQKGDIAEGYSVSREKKESFPLTVTSAQKNPTAFYLCASSIRWRFSNQPQHFGDGTRLSIL.

The rearrangement uses TRBV19 and TRBJ1-2; tentatively, D is TRBD1 (6 bases). V lost 3 bases, J lost 4 bases, and 15 bases lay in between. CDR3 length: 15 residues. The germline CDR1 and CDR2 sequences are LNHDA and SQIVND (reference sequence). The CDR3 spells CASSIPWEGGYGYTF. The CDR3 DNA sequence: TGTGCCAGTAGTATCCCTTGGGAAGGGGGCTATGGCTACACCTTC.

There are a few counts of this clone. This rearrangement joins TRBV5-6 to TRBJ1-1; D ambiguous. CDR3 size: 12 residues. Trimming shortened V by 6 bases and J by 0 bases, and 6 bases separated the two germline ends. CDR1 SGHDT and CDR2 YYEEEE come from the germline V gene. The CDR3 region is CASNFMNTEAFF. In DNA, the CDR3 is TGTGCCAGCAACTTTATGAACACTGAAGCTTTCTTT.

V gene TRBV7-9 combines with J gene TRBJ2-7; the D gene is possibly TRBD2 (5 bases). The germline V and J ends were trimmed by 5 bases and 5 bases, with 16 bases remaining between them. The CDR3 is made up of 14 amino acids. Germline-derived CDR1 and CDR2 are SEHNR and FQNEAQ (reference sequence). The CDR3 loop is CASSTRGSLDEQYF. The CDR3 DNA reads as TGTGCCAGCAGCACTCGTGGGAGCCTCGACGAGCAGTACTTC.

The chain couples TRBV7-4 to TRBJ2-7; tentatively, D is TRBD1 (5 bases). This CDR3 has 13 residues. Germline V gene data show CDR1 as SGHVT and CDR2 as SQSDAQ. Deletions cut 1 base from V and 5 bases from J, with 9 bases between. The DNA for the CDR3 is TGTGCCAGCAGCTTAGAGGGGTGCCACGAGCAGTACTTC. This sequence encodes CASSLEGCHEQYF. Variable domain in full (rest from reference TRBV7-4 and TRBJ2-7): GAGVSQSPRYKVAKRGRDVALRCDSISGHVTLYWYRQTLGQGSEVLTYSQSDAQRDKSGRPSGRFSAERPERSVSTLKIQRTEQGDSAVYLCASSLEGCHEQYFGPGTRLTVT.

The chain employs TRBV28 and TRBJ2-7; TRBD1 matches 8 bases. The CDR3 is made up of 16 amino acids. The V gene's germline CDR1 is MDHEN and CDR2 SYDVKM. V dropped 7 bases and J dropped 4; count of bases not matched to a gene: 15. This chain's CDR3 is CASIPGSAGGAYEQYF. In DNA form, the CDR3 reads TGTGCCAGCATTCCCGGGTCAGCAGGGGGCGCGTACGAGCAGTACTTC.

V and J are TRBV6-1 and TRBJ1-1; possibly TRBD1 for D (6 bases). V dropped 7 bases and J dropped 0 bases, with 15 bases sitting between them. The CDR3 extends over 15 amino acids. Germline values: CDR1 MNHNS, CDR2 SASEGT. As DNA, the CDR3 is TGTGCCAGCAAGGTAGAAGGGGGAATGAACACTGAAGCTTTCTTT. Translating it yields CASKVEGGMNTEAFF.

V gene TRBV11-3 combines with J gene TRBJ2-2; 10 bases fit TRBD1. CDR1 is SGHNT and CDR2 is YENEEA in the germline V gene. V lost 2 bases and J lost 0; bases outside the gene matches: 6. This CDR3 comprises 18 residues. The DNA of the CDR3 is TGTGCCAGCAGCTTATGGGACAGGGGTAATCCGAACACCGGGGAGCTGTTTTTT. It codes for CASSLWDRGNPNTGELFF.